The rows below give T cell receptor beta chains drawn from one sample of a study of shared clonotypes between healthy human individuals. Sequencing used immunoSEQ multiplex PCR; TCRdb keeps in-frame clones, though not all of them. The sample gives approximately 480,000 clones, 75% to 80% of which show up once; roughly an eighth is in the top ten. The specimen sequenced was PBMCs. The receptor source for this set is a woman aged 40-49 years in good health. Some clones in this sample may be carry-over from other donors' samples. Both conserved end residues are part of each CDR3. D genes are given only for firm matches. Clone size is stated in some rows and not others, as once, few, many or a class when expanded.

NA,NA,TRBV27,TRBJ1-2,TGTGCCAGCAGTTTAAGAGGGTATGGCTACACCTTC,CASSLRGYGYTF
TRBD2,NA,TRBV27,TRBJ2-7,TGTGCCAGCGGATCTCTAGCGGGAGGCAGCTCCTACGAGCAGTACTTC,CASGSLAGGSSYEQYF
TRBD2,many,TRBV9,TRBJ2-7,TGTGCCAGCAGCGTAGAGGGAGGGAGCCCCTACGAGCAGTACTTC,CASSVEGGSPYEQYF
NA,few,TRBV7-6,TRBJ2-7,TGTGCCAGCAGCTTACAGGAGGACTACGAGCAGTACTTC,CASSLQEDYEQYF
NA,NA,TRBV18,TRBJ2-5,TGTGCCAGCTCACCCCCAGGGGGGGACTTGAAGACCCAGTACTTC,CASSPPGGDLKTQYF
NA,NA,TRBV5-1,TRBJ2-3,TGCGCCAGCAGCTTGGGGCTAGCCGTTAGCACAGATACGCAGTATTTT,CASSLGLAVSTDTQYF
NA,NA,TRBV5-5,TRBJ1-1,TGTGCCAGCAGCTTCTACAGCATGAACACTGAAGCTTTCTTT,CASSFYSMNTEAFF
NA,NA,TRBV28,TRBJ1-1,TGTGCCAGCAGGTTCGGGTGGACTGAAGCTTTCTTT,CASRFGWTEAFF
TRBD1,NA,TRBV5-4,TRBJ2-1,TGTGCCAGCAGCTTGGGGCTGGGACAGGGGAAGAATGAGCAGTTCTTC,CASSLGLGQGKNEQFF
TRBD2,many,TRBV6-1,TRBJ2-7,TGTGCCAGCAGTGGAGGGGCGGGAGGACCCTACGAGCAGTACTTC,CASSGGAGGPYEQYF
NA,NA,TRBV12-5,TRBJ2-1,TGTGCTAGTGGTTTGGACGACTACAACAATGAGCAGTTCTTC,CASGLDDYNNEQFF
NA,NA,TRBV7-2,TRBJ2-5,TGTGCCAGCAGCTCGCGGGCCCGACAGGAGACCCAGTACTTC,CASSSRARQETQYF
TRBD2,few,TRBV10-2,TRBJ2-7,TGCGCCAGCAGTGAGAGTAGCGGGAGCTCCTACGAGCAGTACTTC,CASSESSGSSYEQYF
NA,few,TRBV19,TRBJ1-1,TGTGCCAGTAGTAGACAGCGGGAAGTGACTGAAGCTTTCTTT,CASSRQREVTEAFF
NA,NA,TRBV5-1,TRBJ2-5,TGCGCCAGCAGCTGGGACATACAAGAGACCCAGTACTTC,CASSWDIQETQYF
TRBD1,NA,TRBV14,TRBJ2-5,TGTGCCAGCAGCCAACGGGACAGGGGGAGGGAGACCCAGTACTTC,CASSQRDRGRETQYF
NA,NA,TRBV7-6,TRBJ2-7,TGTGCCAGCAGCCCTAGGAGGAGCTACGAGCAGTACTTC,CASSPRRSYEQYF
TRBD1,NA,TRBV7-7,TRBJ2-2,TGTGCTAGCAGACCTACAGGGGTATCCACCGGGGAGCTGTTTTTT,CASRPTGVSTGELFF
NA,NA,TRBV30,TRBJ2-7,TGTGCCTGGTCCCCCGGGCCCAGCTACGAGCAGTACTTC,CAWSPGPSYEQYF
NA,NA,TRBV7-6,TRBJ1-2,TGTGCCAGCAGCTTAAGTGGAGGGACCGGCTATGGCTACACCTTC,CASSLSGGTGYGYTF
NA,NA,TRBV7-3,TRBJ2-3,TGTGCCAGCAGCTTATACGGCTCCAGCACAGATACGCAGTATTTT,CASSLYGSSTDTQYF
NA,few,TRBV6-5,TRBJ2-3,TGTGCCAGCTCAAAGTCGGGCACGAGCACAGATACGCAGTATTTT,CASSKSGTSTDTQYF
NA,NA,TRBV30,TRBJ2-5,TGTGCCTGGAGTGGAGCGGCAGGGCGGTTCGGGGAGACCCAGTACTTC,CAWSGAAGRFGETQYF
NA,once,TRBV30,TRBJ2-7,TGTGCCTGGAGTGGAAAAGTTACCTACGAGCAGTACTTC,CAWSGKVTYEQYF
TRBD2,few,TRBV2,TRBJ2-5,TGTGCCAGCTCTATAACCGGGACTAGCGGGAGGCAAGGGACCCAGTACTTC,CASSITGTSGRQGTQYF